The T cell receptor beta chain described here comes from a study of blood T cell repertoires in COVID-19. For the study at large: Collection of acute and convalescent COVID-19 samples took place in the United States, Italy and Spain.

The CDR3 runs 11 residues. Germline CDR1 is SQVTM and CDR2 is ANQGSEA. Trimming stripped 6 bases from V and 5 bases from J, with 10 bases between. In terms of age and location, participants ranged from about 18 to 95 years and lived in 24 US areas. Assignment of participants to cohorts was predicated upon participant-reported clinical history. TCRdb's copy holds only in-frame clones and misses some; the assay was immunoSEQ multiplex PCR. The table shows 380,000 or so clones, with about 89% occurring only once. The origin of this receptor is a man aged 30-40 years who had recovered from COVID-19. The J gene is TRBJ1-1, the V gene TRBV29-1; D might be TRBD1 (5 bases). Sequenced sample: PBMCs or T cells enriched from blood (not recorded which). The CDR3 here is CSVEGRTEAFF. The CDR3 nucleotides read TGCAGCGTGGAGGGACGGACTGAAGCTTTCTTT. Using reference TRBV29-1 and TRBJ1-1 for the parts outside the CDR3, the full variable domain is SAVISQKPSRDICQRGTSLTIQCQVDSQVTMMFWYRQQPGQSLTLIATANQGSEATYESGFVIDKFPISRPNLTFSTLTVSNMSPEDSSIYLCSVEGRTEAFFGQGTRLTVV.